Below, 21 T cell receptor beta chains from the same sample are listed, as sequenced in a study of T-cell reconstitution after alpha-beta-depleted transplantation in children. The library targeted TCRbeta and was prepared with unique molecular identifiers. TCRdb ran MiXCR on the PCR reads and lists one entry per CDR3 protein. Of around 370,000 distinct CDR3 sequences in the sample, around a tenth were seen once. Here the sequenced sample was PBMCs from the stem cell graft donor, taken from the stem cell graft. The receptor set was obtained from a human donor who donated a stem cell graft to a child with acute lymphoblastic leukemia.

This clonotype has just a few counts. V is TRBV20-1 and J is TRBJ2-7, with 8 bases matching TRBD1. After removal of 5 bases from V and 2 bases from J, the junction contained 11 bases not matched to a gene. The CDR3 runs to 15 residues. From germline, CDR1 is DFQATT and CDR2 SNEGSKA (reference sequence). For the CDR3, the DNA is TGCAGTGCTCCGTTTTTACAGGGGGGACCCTACGAGCAGTACTTC. It codes for CSAPFLQGGPYEQYF.

The table lists this clonotype with a few counts. The chain combines TRBV6-1 with TRBJ2-7; 14 nucleotides agree with TRBD2. Germline CDR1 MNHNS, CDR2 SASEGT. This CDR3 spans 17 amino acids. V shed 5 bases and J 0 bases; nucleotides not matched to a gene: 6. The CDR3 spells CASSPGLAGAGSYEQYF. The DNA of the CDR3 is TGTGCCAGCAGTCCGGGACTAGCGGGAGCAGGCTCCTACGAGCAGTACTTC.

This clonotype was counted a few times. The genes are TRBV27 and TRBJ2-7; D is tentatively TRBD1 or TRBD2 (5 bases each). V dropped 6 bases and J dropped 4 bases, with 16 bases sitting between them. Germline V lookup: CDR1 MNHEY, CDR2 SMNVEV (reference sequence). This CDR3 contains 14 residues. The CDR3 DNA reads TGTGCCAGCAGCGTTGACGGGACCATTTACGAGCAGTACTTC. Amino acids: CASSVDGTIYEQYF.

J is TRBJ2-3 and V is TRBV6-2 or TRBV6-3, with D perhaps TRBD1 (6 bases). Germline V lookup: CDR1 MNHEY, CDR2 SVGEGT. V was pared by 0 bases and J by 0 bases, with 10 bases between. CDR3 length equals 16 residues. As DNA, the CDR3 is TGTGCCAGCAGTTACTCGGGGGCCCCCAGCACAGATACGCAGTATTTT. This translates into CASSYSGAPSTDTQYF.

This clonotype was found many times. The genes are TRBV28 and TRBJ2-5; D remains unclear. From germline, CDR1 is MDHEN and CDR2 SYDVKM. The V end was cut by 10 bases, the J end by 0 bases, with 12 bases between. The CDR3 runs to 13 residues. The CDR3 is CATSNWNQETQYF. CDR3 nucleotide sequence: TGTGCCACCTCTAACTGGAACCAAGAGACCCAGTACTTC.

Details on this clonotype: Germline is not matched at one junction end, which may reflect a read error. The gene calls are TRBV6-5 and TRBJ2-7; 8 nucleotides align to TRBD2. Germline CDR1 and CDR2: MNHEY and SVGAGI. The CDR3 is 15 amino acids. The CDR3 DNA follows: TGTGCCAGCAGTTATGGACTAGCCCGAGAAGGCGAGCATTACTTC. Protein product: CASSYGLAREGEHYF.

The V call is TRBV18, the J call TRBJ2-5; no clear D gene. The CDR3 length is 14 residues. The germline gives CDR1 KGHSH, CDR2 LQKENI. V was pared by 6 bases and J by 5 bases, with 16 bases between. CDR3 region: CASSLGSIRETQYF. In DNA form, the CDR3 reads TGTGCCAGCTCCCTAGGCTCCATACGGGAGACCCAGTACTTC.

Only a few counts were recorded for this clonotype. The rearrangement joins TRBV11-3 to TRBJ2-3; 13 bases fit TRBD2. Germline values: CDR1 SGHNT, CDR2 YENEEA. Trimming took 5 bases from V and 6 from J; bases not matched to a gene: 8. The CDR3 length is 16 residues. CDR3 in amino acids: CASSRRTSGSGDTQYF. The CDR3, as DNA: TGTGCCAGCAGCCGGAGGACTAGCGGGAGTGGGGATACGCAGTATTTT.

The CDR3 is CASSQGPGQGAGGYTF. For the CDR3, the DNA is TGCGCCAGCAGCCAAGGGCCGGGACAGGGGGCTGGTGGCTACACCTTC. This rearrangement joins TRBV4-1 to TRBJ1-2; TRBD1 matches 12 bases. The CDR3 is 16 residues long. Germline CDR1 MGHRA, CDR2 YSYEKL. With 1 base clipped from V and 7 bases from J, the junction kept 7 bases outside the gene matches.

The rearrangement joins TRBV24-1 to TRBJ2-1; D gene unclear. This CDR3 has 13 residues. CDR1 is KGHDR, CDR2 SFDVKD, per germline. V lost 5 bases and J 1 base, leaving 5 bases between the germline ends. The CDR3 coding sequence is TGTGCCACCAGTGTTGCATCCTACAATGAGCAGTTCTTC. It yields the protein CATSVASYNEQFF.

The rearrangement joins TRBV9 to TRBJ2-7; 8 bases agree with TRBD1. Germline V gene sequence: CDR1 SGDLS, CDR2 YYNGEE. With 0 bases clipped from V and 7 bases from J, the junction kept 12 bases outside the gene matches. The CDR3 contains 16 residues. The CDR3 loop reads CASSVEHSGGAGEQYF. The CDR3, as DNA: TGTGCCAGCAGCGTAGAGCACTCAGGGGGCGCGGGGGAGCAGTACTTC. Using reference TRBV9 and TRBJ2-7 for the parts outside the CDR3, the full variable domain is DSGVTQTPKHLITATGQRVTLRCSPRSGDLSVYWYQQSLDQGLQFLIQYYNGEERAKGNILERFSAQQFPDLHSELNLSSLELGDSALYFCASSVEHSGGAGEQYFGPGTRLTVT.

This clonotype was observed a few times. This sequence joins TRBV7-2 and TRBJ2-3; maybe TRBD2 (6 bases). The V end lost 3 bases, the J end lost 7 bases, and 20 bases lay between the germline ends. This CDR3 spans 16 amino acids. Germline V gene data show CDR1 as SGHTA and CDR2 as FQGNSA. The DNA for the CDR3 is TGTGCCAGCAGCTTCCGGCGGAGGGAGGACGCAAATACGCAGTATTTT. It yields the protein CASSFRRREDANTQYF.

In this sample, this clonotype turned up a few times. V usage is TRBV5-5 and J usage is TRBJ2-7, with 12 positions matching TRBD2. Unmatched junction bases numbered 7, after V lost 3 bases and J lost 3 bases. Germline lookup yields CDR1 SGHKS and CDR2 YYEKEE (reference sequence). The CDR3 length is 16 residues. In DNA, the CDR3 is TGTGCCAGCAGCTCACAGGGACTAGCGGGCTTCTACGAGCAGTACTTC. Amino acids: CASSSQGLAGFYEQYF.

This chain joins TRBV6-1 and TRBJ1-5; TRBD1 aligns across 11 bases. Germline V gene data show CDR1 as MNHNS and CDR2 as SASEGT. This CDR3 spans 15 amino acids. The V segment lost 6 bases and the J segment 6 bases; nucleotides outside the gene matches: 7. The CDR3 is CASSAGQGAFQPQHF. The CDR3 bases are TGTGCCAGCAGCGCCGGACAGGGGGCCTTTCAGCCCCAGCATTTT.

This clonotype has more than one count but fewer than ten. J is TRBJ2-7 and V is TRBV20-1; 13 bases align to TRBD2. This CDR3 region has 15 residues. CDR1 and CDR2 (germline): DFQATT, SNEGSKA (reference sequence). After removal of 6 bases from V and 0 bases from J, the junction contained 5 bases not matched to a gene. In nucleotides, the CDR3 is TGCAGTGCCCGGACTAGCGGGGGCACCTCCTACGAGCAGTACTTC. Protein sequence: CSARTSGGTSYEQYF.

The genes are TRBV12-3 or TRBV12-4 and TRBJ2-2; weak D call: TRBD2 (5 bases). The CDR3 length is 14 residues. V was clipped by 5 bases and J by 5 bases, with 12 bases between them. Written as DNA, the CDR3 is TGTGCCAGCAGTCGGCGGGCCCGGACCGGGGAGCTGTTTTTT. Its protein is CASSRRARTGELFF.

This clonotype has a count of ten or more. The rearrangement links TRBV12-3 or TRBV12-4 to TRBJ2-1; possibly TRBD2 for D (5 bases). V was clipped by 3 bases and J by 6 bases, with 9 bases between them. The CDR3 totals 13 residues. The CDR3: CASSFRGRNEQFF. In DNA form, the CDR3 reads TGTGCCAGCAGTTTCCGCGGGCGCAATGAGCAGTTCTTC.

This clonotype appeared many times. This sequence joins TRBV29-1 and TRBJ2-3; tentative D call: TRBD1 (5 bases). Germline loops: CDR1 SQVTM, CDR2 ANQGSEA. CDR3 length equals 12 residues. With 8 bases removed from V and 4 bases from J, the gap between germline ends came to 13 bases. This CDR3 is CSLRVGADTQYF. CDR3 nucleotides: TGCAGCCTCCGAGTAGGGGCAGATACGCAGTATTTT.

This clonotype was found a few times. The chain uses TRBV12-3 or TRBV12-4 and TRBJ2-1, with TRBD2 matching 12 bases. The length of the CDR3 is 16 residues. Trimming cost V 7 bases and J 3 bases; bases outside gene matches: 7. CDR3 in amino acids: CASNPLGLAGYNEQFF. The CDR3 DNA is TGTGCCAGCAACCCACTGGGACTAGCGGGCTACAATGAGCAGTTCTTC.

Only a few counts were recorded for this clonotype. This chain joins TRBV11-2 and TRBJ2-1; D is perhaps TRBD1 (6 bases). With 5 bases removed from V and 6 bases from J, the gap between germline ends came to 20 bases. Germline values: CDR1 SGHAT, CDR2 FQNNGV. The CDR3 runs to 16 residues. Here the CDR3 DNA reads TGTGCCAGCAGCCCGCCGGGACAAGAATTTACCAATGAGCAGTTCTTC. It yields the protein CASSPPGQEFTNEQFF.

The chain carries TRBV3-1 and TRBJ1-1, with D hard to call. This CDR3 has 14 residues. The V end was cut by 0 bases, the J end by 0 bases, with 5 bases between. CDR1 and CDR2 from the germline V gene are LGHDT and YNNKEL (reference sequence). This CDR3 reads CASSQDIVNTEAFF. DNA for the CDR3: TGTGCCAGCAGCCAAGATATAGTGAACACTGAAGCTTTCTTT.